This T cell receptor (beta chain) is from a study of neurological immune-mediated disorders. Indicated time point: longitudinal time-point 1 (baseline). The CDR3 contains 15 residues. The germline V gene encodes CDR1 LNHNV and CDR2 YYDKDF (reference sequence). V lost 0 bases and J lost 5, with 13 bases in between. This clonotype was observed at least ten times. Synthesis of cDNA was performed by 5'RACE using 10-nucleotide random UMIs. Via MiXCR, TCRdb re-called the 5' RACE reads, giving one row per CDR3 protein. The profile shows roughly 61,000 distinct CDR3 sequences, around 10% of them singletons. The receptor was isolated from a male donor with HTLV-1-associated myelopathy (HAM/TSP). This sequence joins TRBV15 and TRBJ2-5, with a weak D call TRBD2 (6 bases). Specimen: PBMCs. For the CDR3, the DNA is TGTGCCACCAGCAGAGATAGGAGGGCGGGGGAGACCCAGTACTTC. It codes for CATSRDRRAGETQYF.